The clone carrying this TCR beta chain has only one observation. The data were obtained in a study of blood T cell repertoires in COVID-19. This CDR3 region has 15 residues. V lost 8 bases, J lost 4 bases, and 21 bases lay in between. Germline values: CDR1 SQVTM, CDR2 ANQGSEA. Profiled with immunoSEQ multiplex PCR; TCRdb holds only in-frame clones, not every one. The sample has some 120,000 clones; 92% are singletons. The sequencing sample was made of peripheral blood. The chain links TRBV29-1 to TRBJ1-3; D is possibly TRBD1 (5 bases). The TCR was taken from a man aged 50-60 years with COVID-19, enrolled during active disease. CDR3 protein: CSSPGGSGAGNTIYF. The DNA for the CDR3 is TGCAGCTCCCCTGGGGGGAGTGGGGCGGGAAACACCATATATTTT.